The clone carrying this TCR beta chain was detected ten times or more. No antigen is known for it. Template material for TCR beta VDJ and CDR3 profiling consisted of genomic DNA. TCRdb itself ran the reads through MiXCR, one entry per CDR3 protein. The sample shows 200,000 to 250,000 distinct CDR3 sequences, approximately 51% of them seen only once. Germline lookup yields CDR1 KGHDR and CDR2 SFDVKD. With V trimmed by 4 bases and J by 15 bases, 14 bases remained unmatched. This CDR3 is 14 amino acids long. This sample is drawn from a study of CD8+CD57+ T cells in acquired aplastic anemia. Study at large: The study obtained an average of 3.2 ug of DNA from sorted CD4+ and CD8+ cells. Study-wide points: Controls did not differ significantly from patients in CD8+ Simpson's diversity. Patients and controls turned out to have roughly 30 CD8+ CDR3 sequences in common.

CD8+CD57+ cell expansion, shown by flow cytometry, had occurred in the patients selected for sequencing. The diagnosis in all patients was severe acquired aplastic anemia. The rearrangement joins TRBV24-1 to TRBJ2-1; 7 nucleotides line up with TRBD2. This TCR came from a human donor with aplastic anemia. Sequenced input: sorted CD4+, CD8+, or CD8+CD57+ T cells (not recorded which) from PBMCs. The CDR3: CATSDPNSGGYMFF. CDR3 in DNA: TGTGCCACCAGTGACCCAAACTCCGGGGGGTATATGTTCTTC.